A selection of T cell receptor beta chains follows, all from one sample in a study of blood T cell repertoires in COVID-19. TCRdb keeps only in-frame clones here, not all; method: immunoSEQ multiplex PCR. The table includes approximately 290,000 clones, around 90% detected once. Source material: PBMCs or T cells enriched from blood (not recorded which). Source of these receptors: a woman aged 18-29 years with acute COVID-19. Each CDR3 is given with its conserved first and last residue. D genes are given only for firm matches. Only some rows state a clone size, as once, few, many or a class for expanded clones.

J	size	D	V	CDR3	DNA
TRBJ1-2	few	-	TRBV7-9	CASSLGATNYGYTF	TGTGCCAGCAGCTTAGGGGCTACGAACTATGGCTACACCTTC
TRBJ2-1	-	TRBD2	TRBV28	CASSSGAREGNDEQFF	TGTGCCAGCAGCTCCGGGGCGCGGGAGGGTAACGATGAGCAGTTCTTC
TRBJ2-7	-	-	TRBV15	CATSRDEDYEQYF	TGTGCCACCAGCAGAGATGAGGACTACGAGCAGTACTTC
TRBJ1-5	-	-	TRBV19	CASSIEPGGNQPQHF	TGTGCCAGTAGTATAGAGCCGGGAGGTAATCAGCCCCAGCATTTT
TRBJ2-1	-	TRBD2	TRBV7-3	CASSPSGLAGGDEQFF	TGTGCCAGCAGCCCCTCAGGACTAGCGGGAGGAGATGAGCAGTTCTTC
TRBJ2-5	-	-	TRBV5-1	CASSPTHASAGETQYF	TGCGCCAGCAGTCCGACCCACGCCAGCGCCGGGGAGACCCAGTACTTC
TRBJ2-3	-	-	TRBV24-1	CATSPRYSTDTQYF	TGTGCCACCAGTCCGCGGTATAGCACAGATACGCAGTATTTT
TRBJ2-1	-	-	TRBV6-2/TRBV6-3	CASSELISYNEQFF	TGTGCCAGCAGCGAACTTATCTCCTACAATGAGCAGTTCTTC
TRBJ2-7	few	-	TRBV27	CASSSQGIPSTYEQYF	TGTGCCAGCAGTTCCCAGGGTATACCATCCACCTACGAGCAGTACTTC
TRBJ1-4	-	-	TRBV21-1	CASSKPQDSVLNEKLFF	TGTGCCAGCAGCAAACCCCAGGACAGCGTCCTTAATGAAAAACTGTTTTTT
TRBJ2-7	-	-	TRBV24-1	CATSDPRQDSYEQYF	TGTGCCACCAGTGACCCCAGACAGGATTCCTACGAGCAGTACTTC
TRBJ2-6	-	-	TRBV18	CASSLGPGANVLTF	TGTGCCAGCTCACTGGGGCCTGGGGCCAACGTCCTGACTTTC
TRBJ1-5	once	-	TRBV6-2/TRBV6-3	CASSPARDNQPQHF	TGTGCCAGCAGTCCCGCCCGGGACAATCAGCCCCAGCATTTT
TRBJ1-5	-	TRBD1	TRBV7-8	CASSLRVGTGVKPQHF	TGTGCCAGCAGCTTAAGGGTCGGGACAGGGGTGAAGCCCCAGCATTTT